The source of this T cell receptor (beta chain) is a study of cytomegalovirus exposure and HLA in healthy donors. This clone was seen only a few times. Its antigen is undetermined. Overall study findings and caveats: Sequencing had likely introduced a cluster of highly shared sequence variants as an artifact. Per a prior analysis, the majority of TCR beta V segments were productive roughly 87% or roughly 30% of the time. Most subjects' HLA-A and HLA-B alleles were reportedly predicted from TCR beta sequences.

PCR amplification relied on 60 Vbeta primers (plus 13 Jbeta primers). The authors' processing: A later analysis counted roughly 74 million unique TCR beta chains, some 12 million shared. Only in-frame clones appear in the TCRdb table, and some are missing; sequencing was by immunoSEQ multiplex PCR. V and J calls and clone size follow that table, whereas D and trimming were derived from the DNA. This table has about 180,000 clones, over 65% appearing once. The sample comprised PBMCs. This receptor was taken from a young man in good health and CMV-seronegative.

CDR3 DNA sequence: TGTGCCAGCAGCTTGGGTACTAGCGGGAGAGGGGGCACAGATACGCAGTATTTT. Translation gives CASSLGTSGRGGTDTQYF. The chain has TRBV11-1 and TRBJ2-3; 11 bases agree with TRBD2. Losses at the gene ends were 3 bases for V and 1 base for J; bases not matched to a gene: 9. This CDR3 has 18 amino acids. The germline V gene encodes CDR1 SGHAT and CDR2 FQDESV (reference sequence).